Each of the 23 T cell receptor beta chains below was sequenced from the same sample in a study of brain T cells in children with intractable seizures. The time point denotes: blood from clinic visit 5 months post-surgery; TSC patient then seizure free. The repertoire was sequenced with immunoSEQ multiplex PCR; TCRdb's copy has only in-frame clones and lacks some. The sample lists 300,000 to 400,000 clones; over 85% were seen once. Source: peripheral blood, taken about 5 months after surgery. The receptors derive from a boy less than two years old with tuberous sclerosis and intractable seizures.

The chain combines TRBV6-5 with TRBJ1-5, with 9 bases fitting TRBD1. J was trimmed by 7 bases and V by 8 bases; bases with no gene match: 3. This CDR3 comprises 12 residues. The germline gives CDR1 MNHEY, CDR2 SVGAGI. The CDR3 reads CASRDRAQPQHF. The CDR3 DNA reads as TGTGCCAGCCGGGACAGGGCACAGCCCCAGCATTTT.

The rearrangement joins TRBV24-1 to TRBJ1-5; D is unresolved. CDR1 KGHDR and CDR2 SFDVKD come from the germline V gene. The V end was cut by 4 bases, the J end by 4 bases, with 10 bases between. The CDR3 runs to 14 residues. CDR3 region: CATSEGGRNQPQHF. Written as DNA, the CDR3 is TGTGCCACCAGTGAAGGCGGTAGAAATCAGCCCCAGCATTTT.

V is TRBV9 and J is TRBJ2-7; 9 positions match TRBD1. CDR3 size: 15 residues. Germline V CDR1 and CDR2: SGDLS, YYNGEE. V trimming: 4 bases; J trimming: 2 bases; junction bases outside the gene matches: 7. In nucleotides, the CDR3 is TGTGCCAGCAGCCCAGGGACAGGGAGACCCTACGAGCAGTACTTC. This translates into CASSPGTGRPYEQYF.

This clone showed up just once. The J gene is TRBJ1-4, the V gene TRBV7-2; D perhaps matches TRBD1 (5 bases). Germline V gene lookup returns CDR1 SGHTA and CDR2 FQGNSA. The CDR3 is 14 amino acids. V was cut by 1 base and J by 4 bases, with 7 bases left in between. The CDR3 nucleotides are TGTGCCAGCAGCTTAGGACAGTTTAATGAAAAACTGTTTTTT. Translating gives CASSLGQFNEKLFF.

The chain links TRBV1 to TRBJ2-5; TRBD2 is the table's D call and was not checked against the DNA. TRBV1 is noted as a pseudogene. This CDR3 is built from 18 residues. DNA for the CDR3: TGCACCAGCAGCGTTACTAGCGGGGGGACCCAGCCCCAAGAGACCCAGTACTTC. Protein product: CTSSVTSGGTQPQETQYF.

This chain connects TRBV14 to TRBJ2-3; 12 nucleotides line up with TRBD2. This CDR3 contains 17 residues. Germline assignment: CDR1 SGHDN and CDR2 FVKESK. J gave up 3 bases and V 0 bases, and 4 bases lay outside the gene matches. The CDR3 loop is CASSQETSGGKTDTQYF. In nucleotides, the CDR3 is TGTGCCAGCAGCCAAGAGACTAGCGGGGGCAAAACAGATACGCAGTATTTT.

This sequence joins TRBV27 and TRBJ2-3; D is unclear. Germline V gene data show CDR1 as MNHEY and CDR2 as SMNVEV (reference sequence). The CDR3 spans 17 residues. V lost 6 bases, J lost 2 bases, and 21 bases lay in between. CDR3 region: CASRRYAGEEPTDTQYF. The CDR3 DNA is TGTGCCAGCAGACGATACGCAGGTGAGGAGCCCACAGATACGCAGTATTTT.

CDR3 in DNA: TGTGCCAGTAGTTTGTTAGGCCGCGGGGCTTTCTTT. Its translation is CASSLLGRGAFF. The chain has TRBV19 and TRBJ1-1; the D is unclear. This CDR3 has 12 amino acids. Trimming pared 5 bases from V and 11 bases from J, leaving 15 bases between. Per the germline V gene, CDR1 is LNHDA and CDR2 is SQIVND (reference sequence).

Comments on this clone: Different DNA sequences within this sample yield the same CDR3. The chain links TRBV27 to TRBJ2-1, with D maybe TRBD2 (5 bases). Trimming left V 4 bases short and J 3 bases short, with 7 bases between. The germline gives CDR1 MNHEY, CDR2 SMNVEV (reference sequence). The CDR3 is 13 residues long. The CDR3 DNA reads as TGTGCCAGCAGTTCCGGGGTCTACAATGAGCAGTTCTTC. Translating it yields CASSSGVYNEQFF.

With respect to this clone: The junction does not match germline at one end; this may be a read error. The chain combines TRBV7-7 with TRBJ2-5, with D unclear. The length of the CDR3 is 15 residues. Germline assignment: CDR1 SSHAT and CDR2 FNYEAQ (reference sequence). In DNA, the CDR3 is TGTGCTAGCAGCTTAAGTACCAGCGCGGCGGAGACCCAGTACTTC. Amino acids: CASSLSTSAAETQYF.

This sequence joins TRBV12-3 or TRBV12-4 and TRBJ1-2, with no clear D. This CDR3 comprises 13 residues. V was pared by 5 bases and J by 4 bases, with 11 bases between. The chain's CDR3 is CASSPLKAYGYTF. CDR3 DNA sequence: TGTGCCAGCAGTCCCCTTAAGGCCTATGGCTACACCTTC.

This clone has only one observation. The chain recombines TRBV7-9 with TRBJ1-5; a possible D gene is TRBD1 (5 bases). V was cut by 1 base and J by 5 bases, with 24 bases left in between. This CDR3 has 19 amino acids. Germline CDR1 is SEHNR and CDR2 is FQNEAQ (reference sequence). The CDR3 DNA reads as TGTGCCAGCAGCTTAGGGTCCCCCCGAGGCAGGGTAAGAGATCAGCCCCAGCATTTT. Translated, it gives CASSLGSPRGRVRDQPQHF.

The chain carries TRBV15 and TRBJ2-3, with 8 bases matching TRBD1. V lost 0 bases, J lost 3 bases, and 5 bases stayed unmatched. The V gene's germline CDR1 is LNHNV and CDR2 YYDKDF (reference sequence). CDR3 length: 16 residues. The CDR3 nucleotides are TGTGCCACCAGCAGAGATCCGGACAGGGAGACAGATACGCAGTATTTT. Its protein is CATSRDPDRETDTQYF.

The J gene is TRBJ2-7, the V gene TRBV7-3, with 14 bases matching TRBD2. The CDR3 runs to 15 residues. V was pared by 5 bases and J by 6 bases, with 6 bases of the junction left unmatched. CDR1 and CDR2 from the germline V gene are SGHTA and FQGTGA. CDR3 in amino acids: CASSAGLAGVGEQYF. CDR3 DNA sequence: TGTGCCAGCAGCGCGGGACTAGCGGGAGTTGGCGAGCAGTACTTC.

This clone is a singleton in its sample. The chain joins TRBV4-1 to TRBJ1-5; no clear D. This CDR3 has 17 amino acids. V lost 1 base, J lost 2 bases, and 15 bases lay in between. Germline V gene data show CDR1 as MGHRA and CDR2 as YSYEKL. The CDR3 region is CASSQVTRRGGNQPQHF. The DNA for the CDR3 is TGCGCCAGCAGCCAAGTCACCCGGCGGGGTGGCAATCAGCCCCAGCATTTT.

The chain joins TRBV3-1 (or the pseudogene TRBV3-2) to TRBJ1-6; a possible D gene is TRBD1 (5 bases). The V and J ends lost 0 bases and 1 base respectively, with 13 bases between them. CDR3 size: 18 residues. Germline V lookup: CDR1 LGHDT, CDR2 YNNKEL (reference sequence). The CDR3 DNA follows: TGTGCCAGCAGCCAAGATCGACGGACAAGGTCCTATAATTCACCCCTCCACTTT. As protein: CASSQDRRTRSYNSPLHF.

The rearrangement uses TRBV3-1 (or the pseudogene TRBV3-2) and TRBJ1-2, with TRBD1 as a possible D gene (6 bases). Looked up from germline, CDR1 is LGHDT and CDR2 is YNNKEL (reference sequence). V was trimmed by 6 bases and J by 7 bases, leaving 18 bases between them. This CDR3 has 14 residues. The CDR3 nucleotides are TGTGCCAGCAGGCGATTACAGGGTGAGGGTGGCTACACCTTC. Protein sequence: CASRRLQGEGGYTF.

This chain connects TRBV6-5 to TRBJ2-3, with 10 bases that match TRBD1. The V gene end was trimmed by 6 bases and the J gene end by 6 bases; junction bases not matched to a gene: 3. Germline V gene data show CDR1 as MNHEY and CDR2 as SVGAGI. The CDR3 length is 13 residues. CDR3 in DNA: TGTGCCAGCAGACAGACAGGGGGCGATACGCAGTATTTT. Its protein is CASRQTGGDTQYF.

This chain links TRBV12-5 with TRBJ2-3; 9 bases agree with TRBD2. V dropped 6 bases and J dropped 6; count of bases not matched to a gene: 16. Germline assignment: CDR1 LGHNT and CDR2 FRNRAP. The CDR3 covers 17 residues. Here the CDR3 reads CASGKYTSGQPQDTQYF. The DNA of the CDR3 is TGTGCTAGTGGCAAATATACTAGCGGGCAACCACAGGATACGCAGTATTTT.

The rearrangement links TRBV6-5 to TRBJ2-3; no clear D gene. The CDR3 loop spans 14 amino acids. V was clipped by 2 bases and J by 3 bases, with 9 bases between them. Germline V gene lookup returns CDR1 MNHEY and CDR2 SVGAGI. CDR3 coding DNA: TGTGCCAGCAGTTACCTCCCAGGAACAGATACGCAGTATTTT. Translating it yields CASSYLPGTDTQYF.

The rearrangement links TRBV10-2 to TRBJ2-2; D might be TRBD2 (5 bases). There are 15 residues in the CDR3. Germline V gives CDR1 WSHSY, CDR2 SAAADI. Trimming removed 3 bases at V and 2 bases at J, with 10 bases between. The CDR3 protein is CASSEAVGNTGELFF. The DNA of the CDR3 is TGCGCCAGCAGTGAAGCGGTGGGAAACACCGGGGAGCTGTTTTTT.

The chain combines TRBV3-1 (or the pseudogene TRBV3-2) with TRBJ2-7; no clear D gene. Trimming stripped 0 bases from V and 1 base from J, with 7 bases between. The germline CDR1 and CDR2 sequences are LGHDT and YNNKEL (reference sequence). The CDR3 length is 14 residues. CDR3 in DNA: TGTGCCAGCAGCCAAGAAACACGATCCTACGAGCAGTACTTC. Its translation is CASSQETRSYEQYF.

This sequence joins TRBV3-1 (or the pseudogene TRBV3-2) and TRBJ1-2; the D is unclear. Germline assignment: CDR1 LGHDT and CDR2 YNNKEL (reference sequence). This CDR3 is built from 16 residues. V was trimmed by 1 base and J by 2 bases, leaving 14 bases between them. The CDR3 bases are TGTGCCAGCAGCCAAGTTGTAGGGAGCGGAAACTATGGCTACACCTTC. It encodes CASSQVVGSGNYGYTF.